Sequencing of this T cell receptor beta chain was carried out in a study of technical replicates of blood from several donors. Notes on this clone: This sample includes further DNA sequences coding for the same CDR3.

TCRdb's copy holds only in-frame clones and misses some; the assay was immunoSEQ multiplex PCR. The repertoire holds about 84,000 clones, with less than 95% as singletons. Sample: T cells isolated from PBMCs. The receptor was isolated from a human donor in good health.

CDR3 sequence: CASSLEQGNSPLHF. The CDR3 DNA reads TGTGCCAGCAGCTTGGAACAGGGAAATTCACCCCTCCACTTT. V usage is TRBV5-4 and J usage is TRBJ1-6, with D possibly TRBD1 on 6 matching bases. Trimming shortened V by 0 bases and J by 7 bases, and 8 bases separated the two germline ends. CDR1 is SGHNT and CDR2 is YYREEE in the germline V gene (reference sequence). The CDR3 spans 14 residues.